These T cell receptor beta chains were read from a single sample in a study of control samples from healthy donors and cancer patients. Generated by immunoSEQ multiplex PCR, the TCRdb table keeps only in-frame clones and is missing some. The sample lists a few hundred thousand clones; around 90% were seen once. Sequencing used PBMCs. The source is a man in his forties with head and neck cancer. CDR3s include the opening cysteine and the closing phenylalanine or tryptophan. Each record gives: V gene, clone size, D gene, J gene, CDR3 length, CDR3 protein, CDR3 DNA. The D gene is left open where the match is weak. The size field is filled for only some rows; it gives once, few, many or a size class.

>TRBV5-1|.|.|TRBJ2-5|13
CASSLSLKETQYF
TGCGCCAGCAGCTTGTCGTTAAAGGAGACCCAGTACTTC
>TRBV6-5|.|.|TRBJ1-1|14
CASSPQQRTAEAFF
TGTGCCAGCAGTCCTCAACAACGAACCGCTGAAGCTTTCTTT
>TRBV7-9|.|.|TRBJ2-7|14
CASSSERDSYEQYF
TGTGCCAGCAGCTCCGAGCGCGACAGCTACGAGCAGTACTTC
>TRBV18|.|.|TRBJ2-2|15
CASSPAGTNTGELFF
TGTGCCAGCTCACCAGCCGGGACGAACACCGGGGAGCTGTTTTTT
>TRBV27|.|.|TRBJ2-3|15
CASSPRTPSTDTQYF
TGTGCCAGCAGTCCCCGGACCCCTAGCACAGATACGCAGTATTTT
>TRBV4-1|.|.|TRBJ1-1|15
CASSPDRTSSSEAFF
TGCGCCAGCAGCCCCGACCGGACCAGTTCGTCTGAAGCTTTCTTT
>TRBV7-9|.|TRBD1|TRBJ1-2|16
CASSLEWGQGHYGYTF
TGTGCCAGCAGCTTAGAGTGGGGACAGGGACACTATGGCTACACCTTC
>TRBV3-1/TRBV3-2|.|.|TRBJ2-7|14
CASSQGVSSYEQYF
TGTGCCAGCAGCCAAGGGGTGAGCTCCTACGAGCAGTACTTC
>TRBV24-1|.|TRBD1|TRBJ2-5|12
CAAGQGQETQYF
TGTGCCGCCGGACAGGGACAAGAGACCCAGTACTTC
>TRBV11-2|.|.|TRBJ2-3|16
CASSWGGDISTDTQYF
TGTGCCAGCAGCTGGGGGGGGGACATTAGCACAGATACGCAGTATTTT
>TRBV11-2|.|.|TRBJ1-1|13
CASSLVSGLEAFF
TGTGCCAGCAGCTTAGTATCAGGGCTCGAAGCTTTCTTT
>TRBV3-1/TRBV3-2|.|.|TRBJ2-6|17
CASSQGRIYSGANVLTF
TGTGCCAGCAGCCAAGGCAGAATTTACTCTGGGGCCAACGTCCTGACTTTC
>TRBV6-4|.|TRBD1|TRBJ1-1|17
CASSDEERTGGETEAFF
TGTGCCAGCAGTGACGAGGAACGGACAGGGGGAGAGACTGAAGCTTTCTTT
>TRBV5-1|.|.|TRBJ1-5|15
CASSLAGAGNQPQHF
TGCGCCAGCAGCTTGGCGGGGGCCGGCAATCAGCCCCAGCATTTT
>TRBV10-3|.|.|TRBJ1-1|13
CAISESKGTEAFF
TGTGCCATCAGTGAGTCGAAGGGAACTGAAGCTTTCTTT
>TRBV11-2|.|TRBD2|TRBJ2-1|15
CASSSGLGVYNEQFF
TGTGCCAGCAGCTCGGGACTAGGGGTATACAATGAGCAGTTCTTC
>TRBV10-3|.|.|TRBJ1-2|14
CAISESQGRDGYTF
TGTGCCATCAGTGAGTCTCAGGGGCGGGATGGCTACACCTTC
>TRBV7-9|.|.|TRBJ2-7|16
CASSLNRLATPYEQYF
TGTGCCAGCAGCTTAAATCGTCTAGCGACTCCCTACGAGCAGTACTTC
>TRBV30|.|TRBD1|TRBJ1-1|13
CAWGQGLGTEAFF
TGTGCCTGGGGACAGGGGCTGGGCACTGAAGCTTTCTTT
>TRBV12-3/TRBV12-4|.|.|TRBJ1-4|13
CVSSGGTNEKLFF
TGTGTCAGCAGTGGAGGAACTAATGAAAAACTGTTTTTT
>TRBV7-9|.|.|TRBJ2-5|15
CASSFRPPELQTQYF
TGTGCCAGCAGTTTTAGGCCTCCCGAGTTGCAGACCCAGTACTTC
>TRBV7-2|.|.|TRBJ2-1|15
CASSLESGVYNEQFF
TGTGCCAGCAGCTTAGAAAGCGGAGTCTACAATGAGCAGTTCTTC
>TRBV28|.|.|TRBJ2-2|17
CASSFSSPGRGIGELFF
TGTGCCAGCAGTTTCTCTTCCCCGGGTCGAGGGATCGGGGAGCTGTTTTTT
>TRBV7-2|.|TRBD1|TRBJ2-3|16
CASSPTRQGSTDTQYF
TGTGCCAGCAGCCCTACCCGACAGGGGAGCACAGATACGCAGTATTTT
>TRBV3-1/TRBV3-2|.|TRBD2|TRBJ2-5|16
CASSQVRTSWTETQYF
TGTGCCAGCAGCCAAGTTCGGACTAGCTGGACTGAGACCCAGTACTTC
>TRBV11-2|.|TRBD2|TRBJ2-5|15
CASSYGLAFQETQYF
TGTGCCAGCAGCTACGGACTAGCCTTCCAAGAGACCCAGTACTTC
>TRBV6-4|.|TRBD1|TRBJ1-5|15
CARGPGQGDNQPQHF
TGTGCCAGGGGCCCGGGACAGGGGGACAATCAGCCCCAGCATTTT
>TRBV19|.|.|TRBJ1-2|17
CASRLIDPPEVGYGYTF
TGTGCCAGTAGACTAATCGATCCTCCGGAAGTAGGATATGGCTACACCTTC
>TRBV2|.|.|TRBJ1-1|13
CASRRGGDTEAFF
TGTGCCAGCCGCCGTGGGGGAGACACTGAAGCTTTCTTT
>TRBV30|.|.|TRBJ1-3|14
CAWSRGGSGNTIYF
TGTGCCTGGAGTAGAGGGGGCTCTGGAAACACCATATATTTT
>TRBV3-1/TRBV3-2|.|.|TRBJ2-6|16
CASSPGTLSGANVLTF
TGTGCCAGCAGTCCCGGGACACTCTCTGGGGCCAACGTCCTGACTTTC
>TRBV6-6|.|.|TRBJ2-7|13
CASWRTDSYEQYF
TGTGCCAGCTGGCGGACAGATTCCTACGAGCAGTACTTC
>TRBV28|.|TRBD1|TRBJ1-1|19
CASSYTGGAFSGMNTEAFF
TGTGCCAGCAGTTATACAGGGGGCGCCTTTAGTGGAATGAACACTGAAGCTTTCTTT
>TRBV10-3|.|TRBD2|TRBJ2-3|16
CAISAGSGGATDTQYF
TGTGCCATCAGTGCCGGTAGCGGGGGGGCCACAGATACGCAGTATTTT
>TRBV27|.|.|TRBJ2-2|22
CASSLSYYSLLVEGLLGGELFF
TGTGCCAGCAGTCTTTCCTATTACTCTCTACTAGTGGAGGGATTACTTGGCGGGGAGCTGTTTTTT
>TRBV5-1|few|.|TRBJ2-1|14
CASSLELVGNEQFF
TGCGCCAGCAGCTTGGAACTAGTTGGGAATGAGCAGTTCTTC
>TRBV14|once|.|TRBJ2-2|15
CASSHLGGRDGELFF
TGTGCCAGCAGCCACCTCGGGGGGCGCGACGGGGAGCTGTTTTTT
>TRBV9|.|.|TRBJ2-1|15
CASSSHVGPGNEQFF
TGTGCCAGCAGCTCCCACGTTGGGCCTGGCAATGAGCAGTTCTTC
>TRBV15|.|.|TRBJ1-3|16
CATSRESVTPGNTIYF
TGTGCCACCAGCAGAGAGTCGGTTACCCCTGGAAACACCATATATTTT
>TRBV27|.|TRBD1|TRBJ1-5|17
CASSLPTGADSNQPQHF
TGTGCCAGCAGTCTACCGACAGGGGCAGATAGCAATCAGCCCCAGCATTTT
>TRBV27|.|.|TRBJ1-1|13
CASSLARTTEAFF
TGTGCCAGCAGCCTTGCCCGGACGACTGAAGCTTTCTTT